These 18 T cell receptor beta chains were all obtained from the same sample, sequenced in a study of neoadjuvant anti-PD-1 for oral cavity cancer. Profiling relied on immunoSEQ multiplex PCR, and the TCRdb table lists in-frame clones only, not all of them. The data contain roughly 25,000 clones, about 25% of them seen just once; the ten biggest clones take up roughly 15%. The time point was: after neoadjuvant nivolumab, at surgical resection. The sequenced sample was tumor tissue, obtained after nivolumab (anti-PD-1) treatment. The receptor source for this set is a person aged 40 to 85 with oral cavity squamous cell carcinoma.

This chain uses TRBV5-1 with TRBJ2-1, with 8 bases lining up with TRBD2. CDR1 is SGHRS and CDR2 is YFSETQ in the germline V gene. J gave up 2 bases and V 3 bases, and 10 bases lay outside the gene matches. The CDR3 consists of 17 residues. The CDR3 is CASSWSASGRTYNEQFF. DNA of the CDR3: TGCGCCAGCAGCTGGTCGGCTAGCGGGCGTACCTACAATGAGCAGTTCTTC.

The rearrangement uses TRBV19 and TRBJ2-7; either TRBD1 or TRBD2 may fit D (6 bases each). This CDR3 has 14 residues. Germline assignment: CDR1 LNHDA and CDR2 SQIVND (reference sequence). Trimming shortened V by 3 bases and J by 2 bases, and 11 bases separated the two germline ends. The CDR3 spells CASSIPGGPYEQYF. CDR3 DNA sequence: TGTGCCAGTAGTATCCCCGGGGGCCCCTACGAGCAGTACTTC. The variable domain in full, with the rest retrieved from reference TRBV19 and TRBJ2-7, is DGGITQSPKYLFRKEGQNVTLSCEQNLNHDAMYWYRQDPGQGLRLIYYSQIVNDFQKGDIAEGYSVSREKKESFPLTVTSAQKNPTAFYLCASSIPGGPYEQYFGPGTRLTVT.

J is TRBJ1-2 and V is TRBV6-6; D not certain. V was clipped by 7 bases and J by 2 bases, with 11 bases between them. This CDR3 contains 13 residues. CDR1 is MNHNY and CDR2 is SVGAGI in the germline V gene (reference sequence). For the CDR3, the DNA is TGTGCCAGCAACAGACGGGAGAACTATGGCTACACCTTC. As protein: CASNRRENYGYTF.

V gene TRBV7-3 combines with J gene TRBJ2-3; TRBD2 matches 13 bases. This CDR3 is built from 18 residues. The germline V gene has CDR1 SGHTA and CDR2 FQGTGA. J was trimmed by 4 bases and V by 2 bases; bases with no gene match: 9. CDR3 in amino acids: CASSLDSTSGRKADTQYF. The CDR3 DNA reads as TGTGCCAGCAGCTTAGATTCGACTAGCGGGAGGAAGGCAGATACGCAGTATTTT.

This clone was picked up a small number of times. The rearrangement joins TRBV5-1 to TRBJ1-1; tentatively, D is TRBD1 (5 bases). This CDR3 contains 14 residues. The germline V gene encodes CDR1 SGHRS and CDR2 YFSETQ. Trimming pared 3 bases from V and 3 bases from J, leaving 12 bases between. CDR3: CASSSGIQDTEAFF. The CDR3 bases are TGCGCCAGCAGCTCAGGGATACAAGACACTGAAGCTTTCTTT.

The CDR3 is CASSFAADSGNTIYF. The CDR3, as DNA: TGCGCCAGCAGCTTTGCGGCGGACTCTGGAAACACCATATATTTT. The chain links TRBV5-1 to TRBJ1-3; D ambiguous. V lost 2 bases and J lost 0, with 9 bases in between. The CDR3 consists of 15 residues. The germline V gene encodes CDR1 SGHRS and CDR2 YFSETQ.

V usage is TRBV14 and J usage is TRBJ2-7, with 9 bases fitting TRBD2. From germline, CDR1 is SGHDN and CDR2 FVKESK. The CDR3 spans 16 residues. J gave up 1 base and V 5 bases, and 9 bases lay outside the gene matches. CDR3 amino acids: CASSIAGDGRSYEQYF. DNA for the CDR3: TGTGCCAGCAGCATAGCGGGAGATGGTAGGTCCTACGAGCAGTACTTC.

This sequence joins TRBV6-5 and TRBJ1-1; no clear D gene. Germline CDR1 is MNHEY and CDR2 is SVGAGI. This CDR3 spans 15 amino acids. V was cut by 5 bases and J by 2 bases, with 15 bases left in between. CDR3 sequence reads: CASSQDRPGNTEAFF. The CDR3 bases are TGTGCCAGCAGTCAGGACCGGCCGGGAAACACTGAAGCTTTCTTT.

The chain has TRBV5-6 and TRBJ2-7; 7 bases are a match to TRBD1. Losses at the gene ends were 0 bases for V and 3 bases for J; bases not matched to a gene: 6. This CDR3 is 15 amino acids long. The germline V gene has CDR1 SGHDT and CDR2 YYEEEE. The CDR3 region has the DNA TGTGCCAGCAGCTTGGGAGGGGGCGCTATCTACGAGCAGTACTTC. As protein: CASSLGGGAIYEQYF.

This clone came up many times. V is TRBV27 and J is TRBJ1-1; D gene ambiguous. Looked up from germline, CDR1 is MNHEY and CDR2 is SMNVEV (reference sequence). The CDR3 spans 13 residues. With 5 bases removed from V and 1 base from J, the gap between germline ends came to 8 bases. CDR3 sequence reads: CASSIDWNTEAFF. The CDR3 bases are TGTGCCAGCAGTATAGATTGGAACACTGAAGCTTTCTTT.

This sequence joins TRBV7-9 and TRBJ1-1, with unresolved D. Germline V gene lookup returns CDR1 SEHNR and CDR2 FQNEAQ (reference sequence). The V gene lost 2 bases and the J gene lost 0 bases, with 4 bases spanning the gap. The CDR3 length is 13 residues. In DNA, the CDR3 is TGTGCCAGCAGCTTACAGGTGAACACTGAAGCTTTCTTT. Its protein is CASSLQVNTEAFF.

This clone was counted only a few times. The gene calls are TRBV7-9 and TRBJ2-3; possible D gene TRBD1, 6 bases. Germline loops: CDR1 SEHNR, CDR2 FQNEAQ (reference sequence). This CDR3 comprises 13 residues. V shed 5 bases and J shed 5 bases, with 11 bases lying between them. CDR3: CASSATGRDTQYF. In DNA, the CDR3 is TGTGCCAGCAGCGCTACAGGGCGAGATACGCAGTATTTT.

Only a few counts were recorded for this clone. The chain employs TRBV2 and TRBJ1-1; D gene ambiguous. The CDR3 spans 12 residues. V lost 6 bases and J 8 bases, leaving 13 bases between the germline ends. Germline V gene lookup returns CDR1 SNHLY and CDR2 FYNNEI. The chain's CDR3 is CASSPLGREAFF. The CDR3 nucleotides read TGTGCCAGCAGCCCCCTGGGGAGGGAAGCTTTCTTT.

The chain uses TRBV6-6 and TRBJ2-3; TRBD1 matches 8 bases. This CDR3 is 16 amino acids long. Germline CDR1 reads MNHNY; CDR2 reads SVGAGI (reference sequence). V shed 6 bases, J shed 3 bases, and the junction held 11 bases outside the gene matches. The CDR3 region has the DNA TGTGCCAGCAGCCAACAGGGGGTGAGGGTTACAGATACGCAGTATTTT. Amino acids: CASSQQGVRVTDTQYF.

CDR3 sequence reads: CASSLWDRGTYNSPLHF. In nucleotides, the CDR3 is TGTGCCAGCAGTTTATGGGACAGGGGAACCTATAATTCACCCCTCCACTTT. This chain joins TRBV28 and TRBJ1-6; 9 bases line up with TRBD1. The CDR3 spans 17 residues. CDR1 MDHEN and CDR2 SYDVKM come from the germline V gene. The J segment lost 2 bases and the V segment lost 0 bases, leaving 2 bases of the junction unmatched.

This clone was recorded a few times. The genes are TRBV18 and TRBJ2-7; possibly TRBD2 for D (6 bases). V was trimmed by 4 bases and J by 4 bases, leaving 11 bases between them. CDR1 KGHSH and CDR2 LQKENI come from the germline V gene. The CDR3 has 13 amino acids. For the CDR3, the DNA is TGTGCCAGCTCACGAGCGGGTGGGTACGAGCAGTACTTC. Translating it yields CASSRAGGYEQYF.

The chain uses TRBV28 and TRBJ2-1; a possible D gene is TRBD1 (5 bases). Germline V gene sequence: CDR1 MDHEN, CDR2 SYDVKM. The CDR3 consists of 15 residues. V lost 3 bases and J lost 2, with 11 bases in between. CDR3: CASSLQGLTYNEQFF. CDR3 in DNA: TGTGCCAGCAGTTTGCAGGGCTTAACCTACAATGAGCAGTTCTTC.

This clone was counted between two and nine times. The V call is TRBV9, the J call TRBJ2-1, with unresolved D. V lost 0 bases, J lost 5 bases, and 3 bases lay in between. The CDR3 loop spans 12 amino acids. The V gene's germline CDR1 is SGDLS and CDR2 YYNGEE. The CDR3 sequence: CASSVGDNEQFF. CDR3 coding DNA: TGTGCCAGCAGCGTAGGAGACAATGAGCAGTTCTTC. The variable domain in full, with the rest retrieved from reference TRBV9 and TRBJ2-1, is DSGVTQTPKHLITATGQRVTLRCSPRSGDLSVYWYQQSLDQGLQFLIQYYNGEERAKGNILERFSAQQFPDLHSELNLSSLELGDSALYFCASSVGDNEQFFGPGTRLTVL.